One sample yielded the 30 T cell receptor beta chains listed below, sequenced in a study of molecular identifiers for immune sequencing clone quantification. MiXCR, applied by TCRdb to the PCR reads, yields one record per CDR3 protein. In the table there are some 100,000 distinct CDR3 sequences, 36% of which are singletons. The specimen sequenced was naive CD8+ T cells from blood, with Jurkat cell RNA spiked in. Subset denoted: FACS-sorted CD8+CD4-CCR7+CD45RA+ naive T cells. The source of these receptors is a human donor in good health. Some libraries in this study had Jurkat cell RNA spiked in.

There are a few counts of this clonotype. V gene TRBV4-3 combines with J gene TRBJ2-1; 8 bases are a match to TRBD1. Trimming at V came to 1 base and at J to 7 bases, leaving 6 bases not matched to a gene. This CDR3 spans 15 amino acids. Germline V gene lookup returns CDR1 LGHNA and CDR2 YSLEER. The CDR3: CASSQARGQWNEQFF. In nucleotides, the CDR3 is TGCGCCAGCAGCCAAGCCAGGGGGCAGTGGAATGAGCAGTTCTTC.

This clonotype was found many times. This chain uses TRBV29-1 with TRBJ2-3; TRBD2 agrees at 8 bases. Germline loops: CDR1 SQVTM, CDR2 ANQGSEA. The CDR3 length is 15 residues. With V trimmed by 1 base and J by 4 bases, 7 bases remained unmatched. For the CDR3, the DNA is TGCAGCGTTGAAGGGAGCGGGAGTAGGGCAGATACGCAGTATTTT. Translated, it gives CSVEGSGSRADTQYF.

As for this clonotype: The CDR3 does not end in the conserved phenylalanine or tryptophan, so this is likely a read error. V gene TRBV7-2 combines with J gene TRBJ1-1, with no clear D. V lost 5 bases to trimming and J lost 4 bases, with 11 bases between them. CDR1 SGHTA and CDR2 FQGNSA come from the germline V gene. The CDR3 contains 13 residues. CDR3 sequence (DNA): TGTGCCAGCAGCGCGAGACGTAGCACTGAAGCTTTCATT. This encodes CASSARRSTEAFI.

The gene calls are TRBV29-1 and TRBJ2-7; D is undetermined. This CDR3 has 9 residues. Trimming stripped 4 bases from V and 3 bases from J, with 1 base between. Germline V gives CDR1 SQVTM, CDR2 ANQGSEA. The CDR3 loop is CSVVYEQYF. CDR3 DNA: TGCAGCGTTGTCTACGAGCAGTACTTC.

This chain joins TRBV28 and TRBJ2-3; a possible D gene is TRBD2 (6 bases). The CDR3 extends over 15 amino acids. Per germline, CDR1 MDHEN and CDR2 SYDVKM. V lost 5 bases and J lost 0, with 12 bases in between. CDR3 in DNA: TGTGCCAGCAGTCAACTAGCTGTGAGCACAGATACGCAGTATTTT. This codes for CASSQLAVSTDTQYF.

This clonotype was picked up many times. The V call is TRBV2, the J call TRBJ1-5; no clear D. The CDR3 sequence is 14 residues long. Germline V gives CDR1 SNHLY, CDR2 FYNNEI. Trimming shortened V by 7 bases and J by 3 bases, and 13 bases separated the two germline ends. The CDR3 nucleotides are TGTGCCAGCAAGGCATGGTATAACAATCAGCCCCAGCATTTT. Translated, it gives CASKAWYNNQPQHF.

This clonotype was observed at least ten times. V and J are TRBV19 and TRBJ2-7, with D possibly matching TRBD1 (6 bases). Deletions cut 3 bases from V and 5 bases from J, with 14 bases between. CDR1 LNHDA and CDR2 SQIVND come from the germline V gene (reference sequence). CDR3 length equals 14 residues. In DNA form, the CDR3 reads TGTGCCAGTAGTATCAACCAGGGGACCCACGAGCAGTACTTC. Amino acids: CASSINQGTHEQYF.

The V call is TRBV13, the J call TRBJ2-3; D not certain. In germline, CDR1 is PRHDT, CDR2 FYEKMQ (reference sequence). CDR3 length: 13 residues. Deletions cut 2 bases from V and 6 bases from J, with 9 bases between. The CDR3 here is CASSLKEVDTQYF. The CDR3 nucleotides read TGTGCCAGCAGCTTAAAAGAGGTGGATACGCAGTATTTT.

The V call is TRBV7-2, the J call TRBJ2-1; 10 bases are shared with TRBD2. Per germline, CDR1 SGHTA and CDR2 FQGNSA. The V segment lost 6 bases and the J segment 7 bases; nucleotides outside the gene matches: 9. CDR3 size: 15 residues. The CDR3 region has the DNA TGTGCCAGCAGACCCCTAGCGGGAGAATCTAATGAGCAGTTCTTC. Translation gives CASRPLAGESNEQFF. The full variable domain, rest sourced from reference TRBV7-2 and TRBJ2-1, is GAGVSQSPSNKVTEKGKDVELRCDPISGHTALYWYRQSLGQGLEFLIYFQGNSAPDKSGLPSDRFSAERTGGSVSTLTIQRTQQEDSAVYLCASRPLAGESNEQFFGPGTRLTVL.

As for this clonotype: One junction end disagrees with the germline gene, perhaps due to a read error. In DNA form, the CDR3 reads TGTGCCAGCAGCCACTTAGCGGGAGACCCCCCAGAGCCCCAGTACTTC. The encoded protein is CASSHLAGDPPEPQYF. The chain has TRBV7-8 and TRBJ2-5, with TRBD2 matching 9 bases. The CDR3 has 16 residues. Per germline, CDR1 SGHVS and CDR2 FQNEAQ.

This clonotype was seen a few times. This chain links TRBV29-1 with TRBJ1-2; D call uncertain. V was clipped by 0 bases and J by 2 bases, with 10 bases between them. This CDR3 has 14 residues. CDR1 SQVTM and CDR2 ANQGSEA come from the germline V gene. The CDR3 reads CSVEDGSQNYGYTF. CDR3 nucleotide sequence: TGCAGCGTTGAAGATGGTAGCCAGAACTATGGCTACACCTTC.

V usage is TRBV6-2 or TRBV6-3 and J usage is TRBJ2-7, with TRBD1 identical over 8 bases. The CDR3 extends over 15 amino acids. V was pared by 5 bases and J by 7 bases, with 13 bases of the junction left unmatched. From germline, CDR1 is MNHEY and CDR2 SVGEGT. CDR3 DNA: TGTGCCAGCAGTAACGCCGGACAGGGATATAGGGAGCAGTACTTC. It is translated as CASSNAGQGYREQYF.

The J gene is TRBJ1-1, the V gene TRBV28; no firm D call. The CDR3 runs 13 residues. V lost 3 bases and J 11 bases, leaving 16 bases between the germline ends. CDR1 is MDHEN, CDR2 SYDVKM, per germline. Here the CDR3 reads CASSLSDWVGAFF. The CDR3 nucleotides read TGTGCCAGCAGTTTGTCGGATTGGGTCGGGGCTTTCTTT.

This clonotype showed up many times. The chain joins TRBV28 to TRBJ2-1; D gene ambiguous. This CDR3 region has 14 residues. Trimming took off 5 bases at V and 6 bases at J, with 14 bases between the two ends. Germline V CDR1 and CDR2: MDHEN, SYDVKM. In nucleotides, the CDR3 is TGTGCCAGCAGTCCCCTTCCCGCCCCCAATGAGCAGTTCTTC. Protein product: CASSPLPAPNEQFF.

This clonotype turned up a few times. The chain joins TRBV20-1 to TRBJ1-5, with a weak D call TRBD1 (6 bases). Trimming stripped 4 bases from V and 6 bases from J, with 13 bases between. The germline V gene has CDR1 DFQATT and CDR2 SNEGSKA (reference sequence). The CDR3 loop spans 13 amino acids. The CDR3 reads CSATGTIFQPQHF. The CDR3 DNA follows: TGCAGTGCTACCGGGACAATCTTTCAGCCCCAGCATTTT.

The genes are TRBV2 and TRBJ2-5; unclear D gene. CDR3 length: 11 residues. Germline V CDR1 and CDR2: SNHLY, FYNNEI. V lost 10 bases to trimming and J lost 7 bases, with 13 bases between them. CDR3 in amino acids: CAIDNTGTQYF. CDR3 DNA: TGTGCCATCGATAACACCGGGACCCAGTACTTC.

The chain recombines TRBV7-6 with TRBJ2-7; D could derive from TRBD1 or TRBD2 (5 bases each). The germline gives CDR1 SGHVS, CDR2 FNYEAQ. The CDR3 is made up of 13 amino acids. Trimming took off 3 bases at V and 4 bases at J, with 10 bases between the two ends. The CDR3 DNA reads TGTGCCAGCAGCTTGGGGACCCAATACGAGCAGTACTTC. This codes for CASSLGTQYEQYF.

The chain is built from TRBV2 and TRBJ1-2; TRBD1 agrees at 8 bases. Germline-derived CDR1 and CDR2 are SNHLY and FYNNEI. The CDR3 is 13 amino acids. V trimming: 5 bases; J trimming: 8 bases; junction bases outside the gene matches: 7. CDR3 nucleotide sequence: TGTGCCAGCAGTTTCCAGGGGGCCCAGGGCTACACCTTC. Amino acids: CASSFQGAQGYTF.

Comments on this clonotype: At one end the junction does not follow the germline gene, possibly because of a read error. V gene TRBV6-2 or TRBV6-3 combines with J gene TRBJ2-2, with 9 bases aligning to TRBD1. The CDR3 totals 13 residues. Germline values: CDR1 MNHEY, CDR2 SVGEGT. The CDR3 sequence is CASRDRGTGELIF. The DNA of the CDR3 is TGTGCCAGCAGGGACAGGGGTACCGGGGAGCTGATTTTT.

This clonotype was seen at least ten times. The chain carries TRBV13 and TRBJ2-3; TRBD2 matches 8 bases. Per germline, CDR1 PRHDT and CDR2 FYEKMQ (reference sequence). Trimming at V came to 4 bases and at J to 2 bases, leaving 11 bases not matched to a gene. The CDR3 is 17 residues long. In DNA, the CDR3 is TGTGCCAGCAGCTCGGGGGGTAGCGGGAATCCCACAGATACGCAGTATTTT. Encoded protein: CASSSGGSGNPTDTQYF.

This clonotype has just one count. This may be a read error: a much more frequent sequence differs by one nucleotide. The chain couples TRBV2 to TRBJ2-1, with TRBD2 matching 8 bases. The V gene end was trimmed by 11 bases and the J gene end by 3 bases; junction bases not matched to a gene: 3. The V gene's germline CDR1 is SNHLY and CDR2 FYNNEI. This CDR3 is 12 amino acids long. The DNA of the CDR3 is TGTGCCTCCGGGACTAGCTACAATGAGCAGTTCTTC. It yields the protein CASGTSYNEQFF.

This clonotype was seen a handful of times. The rearrangement joins TRBV19 to TRBJ2-3; weak D call: TRBD2 (5 bases). The V gene lost 4 bases and the J gene lost 4 bases, with 18 bases spanning the gap. This CDR3 contains 16 residues. Per the germline V gene, CDR1 is LNHDA and CDR2 is SQIVND (reference sequence). CDR3 DNA: TGTGCCAGTAGTACATCACTACTAGTTGCCCCAGATACGCAGTATTTT. Protein product: CASSTSLLVAPDTQYF. The entire variable domain, with the rest obtained from reference TRBV19 and TRBJ2-3, is as follows: DGGITQSPKYLFRKEGQNVTLSCEQNLNHDAMYWYRQDPGQGLRLIYYSQIVNDFQKGDIAEGYSVSREKKESFPLTVTSAQKNPTAFYLCASSTSLLVAPDTQYFGPGTRLTVL.

V gene TRBV2 combines with J gene TRBJ1-1; 8 nucleotides line up with TRBD1. Trimming took 9 bases from V and 4 from J; bases not matched to a gene: 4. CDR1 and CDR2 from the germline V gene are SNHLY and FYNNEI. The CDR3 contains 12 residues. CDR3 nucleotides: TGTGCCAGACAGGGGGGTCCCACTGAAGCTTTCTTT. Translation: CARQGGPTEAFF.

This clonotype came up a few times. The chain links TRBV6-5 to TRBJ2-3; D is possibly TRBD2 (6 bases). Trimming pared 0 bases from V and 5 bases from J, leaving 12 bases between. This CDR3 has 15 residues. Germline V lookup: CDR1 MNHEY, CDR2 SVGAGI. CDR3 region: CASSYSVGRRDTQYF. Written as DNA, the CDR3 is TGTGCCAGCAGTTACTCGGTCGGGAGAAGAGATACGCAGTATTTT.

This clonotype occurred a few times. This chain uses TRBV10-3 with TRBJ1-1; D remains unclear. CDR1 is ENHRY, CDR2 SYGVKD, per germline. Trimming cost V 3 bases and J 0 bases, with 17 bases left between them. The CDR3 runs to 17 residues. The CDR3 DNA follows: TGTGCCATCAGTGACCCCAAGTCCCAAACCATGAACACTGAAGCTTTCTTT. It translates to CAISDPKSQTMNTEAFF.

As regards this clonotype: This may stem from a read error, because a much larger clone lies one nucleotide away. The chain joins TRBV7-6 to TRBJ2-4, with TRBD2 matching 8 bases. Germline trimming cut 1 base from V and 3 bases from J; bases unmatched to any gene: 14. The CDR3 runs to 19 residues. Per the germline V gene, CDR1 is SGHVS and CDR2 is FNYEAQ. CDR3 loop: CASSLGAAGAGHGKNIQYF. The CDR3 DNA reads TGTGCCAGCAGCTTAGGGGCAGCGGGAGCGGGACATGGCAAAAACATTCAGTACTTC.

This clonotype was seen only a few times. The chain is built from TRBV28 and TRBJ2-1, with no clear D. This CDR3 is built from 11 residues. Trimming left V 11 bases short and J 13 bases short, with 18 bases between. Germline assignment: CDR1 MDHEN and CDR2 SYDVKM. The CDR3 nucleotides read TGTGCCTCCTCAGCCGGCCCCGTTCAGTTCTTC. Its translation: CASSAGPVQFF.

This clonotype was picked up a small number of times. The chain uses TRBV12-5 and TRBJ2-3; D gene uncertain. Germline V gene data show CDR1 as LGHNT and CDR2 as FRNRAP. V gave up 2 bases and J gave up 2 bases, with 8 bases separating them. This CDR3 is built from 14 residues. The CDR3 DNA reads TGTGCTAGTGGTTTGTGGGGAAACACAGATACGCAGTATTTT. This sequence encodes CASGLWGNTDTQYF.

This clonotype came up a few times. The chain carries TRBV9 and TRBJ1-1, with 7 positions matching TRBD1. CDR3 length: 15 residues. J gave up 1 base and V 4 bases, and 7 bases lay outside the gene matches. Germline V gene lookup returns CDR1 SGDLS and CDR2 YYNGEE. This chain's CDR3 is CASSSGGYSNTEAFF. DNA of the CDR3: TGTGCCAGCAGCTCAGGGGGGTATTCGAACACTGAAGCTTTCTTT.

The chain links TRBV7-2 to TRBJ2-1; no clear D. V was pared by 5 bases and J by 9 bases, with 11 bases between. The CDR3 contains 12 residues. Germline lookup yields CDR1 SGHTA and CDR2 FQGNSA. CDR3 bases: TGTGCCAGCAGCGATCCCCAGGTTGAGCAGTTCTTC. Protein product: CASSDPQVEQFF.